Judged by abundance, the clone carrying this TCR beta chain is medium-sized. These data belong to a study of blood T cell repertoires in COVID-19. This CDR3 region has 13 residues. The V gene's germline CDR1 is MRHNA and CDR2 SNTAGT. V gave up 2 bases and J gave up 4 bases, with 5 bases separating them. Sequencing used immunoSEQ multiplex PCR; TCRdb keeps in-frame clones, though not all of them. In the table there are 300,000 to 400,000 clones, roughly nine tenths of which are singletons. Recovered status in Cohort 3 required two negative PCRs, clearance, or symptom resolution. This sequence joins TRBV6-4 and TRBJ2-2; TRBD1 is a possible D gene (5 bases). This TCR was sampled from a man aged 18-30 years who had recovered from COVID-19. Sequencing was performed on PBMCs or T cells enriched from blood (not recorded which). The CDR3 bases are TGTGCCAGCAGTGACAGGGGCACCGGGGAGCTGTTTTTT. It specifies CASSDRGTGELFF.